The source of this T cell receptor (beta chain) is a study of cytomegalovirus exposure and HLA in healthy donors. Study-wide findings and caveats: Published work reported that the classifier diagnosed cytomegalovirus status with high specificity and sensitivity. A link between a missense DCLRE1C variant and TCR beta V- and J-gene trimming emerged from a later analysis. For most TCR beta V segments, an earlier analysis put the productive rate at about 87% or about 30% of the time.

The CDR3 contains 14 residues. Germline V lookup: CDR1 MRHNA, CDR2 SNTAGT. V lost 2 bases to trimming and J lost 3 bases, with 9 bases between them. As to this clone: Antigen unknown.

The PCR had 60 Vbeta and 13 Jbeta primers. TCRdb keeps only in-frame clones here, not all; method: immunoSEQ multiplex PCR. The sample records about 130,000 clones, roughly four fifths being singletons. Sequenced input: PBMCs. The sequence was obtained from an older woman in good health and CMV-seropositive. V is TRBV6-4 and J is TRBJ2-3; the D gene is possibly TRBD2 (7 bases). CDR3 in amino acids: CASSDRGGTDTQYF. For the CDR3, the DNA is TGTGCCAGCAGTGACAGGGGGGGGACAGATACGCAGTATTTT.